This T cell receptor beta chain came from a study of blood T cell repertoires in COVID-19. Sequencing used immunoSEQ multiplex PCR; TCRdb keeps in-frame clones, though not all of them. The table shows around 140,000 clones, with 88% occurring only once. This CDR3 has 17 residues. CDR1 is SGDLS, CDR2 YYNGEE, per germline. V dropped 1 base and J dropped 0 bases, with 14 bases sitting between them. This clonotype was obtained from a human donor with COVID-19, enrolled during active disease. The donor label of this sample is uncertain. Sequences were obtained from peripheral blood. The chain combines TRBV9 with TRBJ1-3; D unresolved. CDR3 nucleotides: TGTGCCAGCAGCGTATCTCCGCAGCGAAGCTCTGGAAACACCATATATTTT. It codes for CASSVSPQRSSGNTIYF.